The source of this T cell receptor (beta chain) is a study of blood T cell repertoires in COVID-19. The wider study: Sample material is recorded as cDNA or gDNA derived from T cells, B-cell-depleted T cells, or PBMCs.

Source study methods: Estimation of nucleated cell counts was performed using reference gene primer amplification. Here immunoSEQ multiplex PCR was the method, and the copy in TCRdb shows in-frame clones only, minus some. The DNA gave D and trimming, while V, J and clone size come from that table. There are fewer than 300,000 clones in the sample; 91% occur only once, and approximately 2.6% lies in the top ten. The Seattle patients joined while their infection was active and were tracked longitudinally afterward. The sequence was obtained from a person aged 18-30 years with COVID-19, enrolled during active disease. Sequenced material: peripheral blood.

The chain's CDR3 is CASSQSDSNYEQYF. DNA for the CDR3: TGCGCCAGCAGCCAATCGGACAGCAACTACGAGCAGTACTTC. The gene calls are TRBV4-1 and TRBJ2-7; tentative D call: TRBD1 (6 bases). From germline, CDR1 is MGHRA and CDR2 YSYEKL. V was shortened by 2 bases and J by 3 bases, with 11 bases between the two germline ends. The CDR3 covers 14 residues.